The rows below give T cell receptor beta chains drawn from one sample of a study of early T cells in non-severe SARS-CoV-2 infection. TCRdb redid the calling of the 5' RACE reads with MiXCR, one entry per CDR3 protein. The sample yields 88,000 or so distinct CDR3 sequences, about 16% seen once. The sequencing sample was made of whole blood. All receptors derive from an adult who was a healthcare worker with PCR-confirmed SARS-CoV-2 infection or an uninfected control (not recorded which). CDR3s include the opening cysteine and the closing phenylalanine or tryptophan. D genes are given only for firm matches. Rows give clone size only sometimes, using once, few, many, or a class for an expanded clone.

V: TRBV11-2
D: -
size: few
J: TRBJ2-3
CDR3: CASSLTLRADTQYF
DNA: TGTGCCAGCAGCTTAACGTTGAGGGCAGATACGCAGTATTTT

V: TRBV7-2
D: TRBD1
size: few
J: TRBJ2-7
CDR3: CASSKPGQGAEQYF
DNA: TGTGCCAGCAGCAAGCCGGGACAGGGGGCCGAGCAGTACTTC

V: TRBV9
D: -
size: many
J: TRBJ2-1
CDR3: CASSVAGSNEQFF
DNA: TGTGCCAGCAGCGTAGCTGGGTCCAATGAGCAGTTCTTC

V: TRBV20-1
D: TRBD2
size: -
J: TRBJ2-7
CDR3: CSARGTSGGTYEQYF
DNA: TGCAGTGCGAGAGGAACTAGCGGGGGGACCTACGAGCAGTACTTC

V: TRBV7-8
D: -
size: many
J: TRBJ2-3
CDR3: CASSLVAPRGDTQYF
DNA: TGTGCCAGCAGCTTAGTCGCCCCACGGGGAGATACGCAGTATTTT

V: TRBV6-6
D: -
size: -
J: TRBJ1-4
CDR3: CASSRKGTNEKLFF
DNA: TGTGCCAGCAGTCGAAAGGGAACTAATGAAAAACTGTTTTTT

V: TRBV6-1
D: -
size: -
J: TRBJ1-1
CDR3: CASSVGFTEAFF
DNA: TGTGCCAGCAGTGTAGGGTTCACTGAAGCTTTCTTT

V: TRBV29-1
D: -
size: -
J: TRBJ2-3
CDR3: CSVEEDRRPTDTQYF
DNA: TGCAGCGTTGAAGAGGATAGGCGCCCCACAGATACGCAGTATTTT

V: TRBV29-1
D: -
size: few
J: TRBJ2-1
CDR3: CSVASNEQFF
DNA: TGCAGCGTTGCCTCCAATGAGCAGTTCTTC

V: TRBV7-9
D: TRBD2
size: -
J: TRBJ2-3
CDR3: CASSLSRTSGGSTDTQYF
DNA: TGTGCCAGCAGCTTAAGCCGGACTAGCGGGGGTAGCACAGATACGCAGTATTTT

V: TRBV18
D: -
size: few
J: TRBJ2-2
CDR3: CASSPNSIANTGELFF
DNA: TGTGCCAGCTCACCTAACAGCATCGCGAACACCGGGGAGCTGTTTTTT

V: TRBV4-1
D: TRBD2
size: -
J: TRBJ2-2
CDR3: CASSKAGANTGELFF
DNA: TGCGCCAGCAGCAAAGCGGGGGCGAACACCGGGGAGCTGTTTTTT

V: TRBV20-1
D: -
size: -
J: TRBJ2-7
CDR3: CSATAYVYEQYF
DNA: TGCAGTGCTACAGCTTACGTCTACGAGCAGTACTTC

V: TRBV6-5
D: -
size: -
J: TRBJ1-2
CDR3: CASSYSRSRTLGYTF
DNA: TGTGCCAGCAGTTACTCGAGGTCAAGGACCCTGGGCTACACCTTC

V: TRBV6-2/TRBV6-3
D: -
size: few
J: TRBJ2-3
CDR3: CATHKDGDTQYF
DNA: TGTGCCACCCATAAAGACGGAGATACGCAGTATTTT

V: TRBV6-1
D: -
size: -
J: TRBJ1-6
CDR3: CASRVQDNSPLHF
DNA: TGTGCCAGTCGCGTTCAGGATAATTCACCCCTCCACTTT